Reported below is one T cell receptor (beta chain). No DNA is given; TCRdb re-called the 5' RACE reads and lists each CDR3 protein once. The ten top clones account for 7.5% to 8%, within a sample of 200,000 to 250,000 distinct CDR3 sequences. The sample belongs to a study of monozygotic twins with inflammatory bowel disease. Germline values: CDR1 KGHSH, CDR2 LQKENI. The CDR3 has 17 amino acids. This sequence originates from a human donor with ulcerative colitis or Crohn's disease, or a healthy co-twin of an affected twin (not recorded which). The material sequenced was blood. This sequence joins TRBV18 and TRBJ2-6; TCRdb names TRBD1, which stays unverified in the absence of DNA. This chain's CDR3 is CASSRSDRGYGANVLTF.